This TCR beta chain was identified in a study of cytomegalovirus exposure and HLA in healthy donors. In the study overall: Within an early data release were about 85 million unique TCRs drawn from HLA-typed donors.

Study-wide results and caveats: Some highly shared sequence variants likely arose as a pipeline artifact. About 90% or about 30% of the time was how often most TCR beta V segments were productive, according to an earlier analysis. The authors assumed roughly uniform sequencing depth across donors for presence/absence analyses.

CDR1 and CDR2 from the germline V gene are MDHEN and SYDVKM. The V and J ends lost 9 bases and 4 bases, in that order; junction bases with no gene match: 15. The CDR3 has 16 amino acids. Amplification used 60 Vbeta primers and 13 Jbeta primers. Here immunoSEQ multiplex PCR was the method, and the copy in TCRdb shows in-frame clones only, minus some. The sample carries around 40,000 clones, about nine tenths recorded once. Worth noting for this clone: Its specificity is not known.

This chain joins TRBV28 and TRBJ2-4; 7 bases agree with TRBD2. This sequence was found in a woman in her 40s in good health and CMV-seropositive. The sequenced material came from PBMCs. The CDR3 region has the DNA TGTGCCAGGAGACCCCCCTGGCGGGAGACGAAAAACATTCAGTACTTC. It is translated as CARRPPWRETKNIQYF.